One sample yielded the 13 T cell receptor beta chains listed below, sequenced in a study of T cells after yellow fever vaccination. TCRdb used MiXCR to reprocess the 5' RACE reads, holding one entry per CDR3 protein. This sample has about 300,000 distinct CDR3 sequences, with approximately 10% found just once. The sample in question was CD4+ T cells sorted from PBMCs, obtained 5 days after the yellow fever booster vaccination. These receptors all stem from a man aged 18 to 29 who received the YFV17D yellow fever vaccine.

This clonotype appeared many times. V gene TRBV5-1 combines with J gene TRBJ2-1; TRBD1 or TRBD2 may be the D gene (5 bases each). Trimming cost V 0 bases and J 2 bases, with 12 bases left between them. Germline V lookup: CDR1 SGHRS, CDR2 YFSETQ. The length of the CDR3 is 16 residues. CDR3 nucleotide sequence: TGCGCCAGCAGCTTGGCCGGGACGGCTACCTACAATGAGCAGTTCTTC. Translation: CASSLAGTATYNEQFF.

This clonotype was recorded a few times. This sequence joins TRBV19 and TRBJ1-4; 7 bases are a match to TRBD1. Germline trimming cut 6 bases from V and 0 bases from J; bases unmatched to any gene: 4. The germline gives CDR1 LNHDA, CDR2 SQIVND (reference sequence). The CDR3 extends over 15 amino acids. The CDR3 protein is CASRGGQATNEKLFF. The CDR3 DNA sequence: TGTGCCAGTAGGGGTGGACAGGCAACTAATGAAAAACTGTTTTTT.

This clonotype was detected a few times. The gene calls are TRBV18 and TRBJ1-5, with D possibly TRBD1 on 6 matching bases. The V and J ends lost 6 bases and 7 bases respectively, with 19 bases between them. This CDR3 has 15 amino acids. CDR1 is KGHSH, CDR2 LQKENI, per germline. The CDR3, as DNA: TGTGCCAGCTCCACCAAGGGGGGGCTCGGGCAGCCCCAGCATTTT. This encodes CASSTKGGLGQPQHF.

This chain joins TRBV19 and TRBJ2-4, with TRBD2 as a possible D gene (5 bases). From germline, CDR1 is LNHDA and CDR2 SQIVND (reference sequence). The CDR3 runs 13 residues. V lost 1 base and J lost 8, with 9 bases in between. Here the CDR3 DNA reads TGTGCCAGTAGTATAGTTGGAGGTGACATTCAGTACTTC. Translating gives CASSIVGGDIQYF.

This rearrangement joins TRBV2 to TRBJ2-7, with D maybe TRBD2 (6 bases). The V and J ends lost 5 bases and 7 bases respectively, with 15 bases between them. This CDR3 contains 13 residues. Germline V gene sequence: CDR1 SNHLY, CDR2 FYNNEI. This chain's CDR3 is CASSTGSRGEQYF. CDR3 in DNA: TGTGCCAGCAGTACCGGGAGTAGAGGGGAGCAGTACTTC.

This clonotype was picked up a small number of times. The gene calls are TRBV7-6 and TRBJ2-7, with TRBD2 matching 7 bases. The CDR3 totals 15 residues. The germline V gene encodes CDR1 SGHVS and CDR2 FNYEAQ. The junction had 16 bases not matched to a gene; V was cut back by 5 bases and J by 9 bases. Here the CDR3 reads CASSLDIQASGAQYV. The CDR3 coding sequence is TGTGCCAGCAGCCTCGATATCCAGGCTAGCGGAGCGCAGTACGTC.

The CDR3 region has the DNA TGTGCCACAACCCAGAATCAAGAGACCCAGTACTTC. It is translated as CATTQNQETQYF. The chain combines TRBV6-6 with TRBJ2-5; D is undetermined. Between the trimmed V and J ends, which lost 10 bases and 2 bases, there was a span of 11 bases. From germline, CDR1 is MNHNY and CDR2 SVGAGI (reference sequence). The CDR3 has 12 residues.

A few counts support this clonotype. The V gene is TRBV12-3 or TRBV12-4, the J gene TRBJ2-7, with D possibly called TRBD1 or TRBD2 (5 bases each). V was trimmed by 3 bases and J by 2 bases, leaving 14 bases between them. This CDR3 is 15 amino acids long. The CDR3 protein is CASSLGVVSAYEQYV. DNA of the CDR3: TGTGCCAGCAGTTTGGGGGTGGTTTCGGCCTACGAGCAGTACGTC.

J is TRBJ2-4 and V is TRBV19; 9 bases are a match to TRBD2. Trimming took 5 bases from V and 9 from J; bases not matched to a gene: 11. CDR3 length: 15 residues. Germline CDR1 LNHDA, CDR2 SQIVND (reference sequence). CDR3 coding DNA: TGTGCCAGTAGTTCCGTTCTAGCGGGGCAGAGCATTCAGTACTTC. It yields the protein CASSSVLAGQSIQYF. Full variable domain (missing parts from reference TRBV19 and TRBJ2-4): DGGITQSPKYLFRKEGQNVTLSCEQNLNHDAMYWYRQDPGQGLRLIYYSQIVNDFQKGDIAEGYSVSREKKESFPLTVTSAQKNPTAFYLCASSSVLAGQSIQYFGAGTRLSVL.

The chain is built from TRBV6-6 and TRBJ1-5; 10 nucleotides align to TRBD1. J gave up 1 base and V 0 bases, and 9 bases lay outside the gene matches. The CDR3 runs to 19 residues. Germline assignment: CDR1 MNHNY and CDR2 SVGAGI (reference sequence). The CDR3 DNA is TGTGCCAGCAGTTACTCGCTGGGACAGGGGCTAAGGAGCAATCAGCCCCAGCATTTT. Its translation: CASSYSLGQGLRSNQPQHF.

There are a few counts of this clonotype. This chain connects TRBV10-3 to TRBJ2-5, with 8 bases lining up with TRBD1. From germline, CDR1 is ENHRY and CDR2 SYGVKD. The CDR3 sequence is 15 residues long. V was clipped by 6 bases and J by 4 bases; unmatched bases: 10. The CDR3 bases are TGTGCCATCAGCCCTATCAGGGGGCGCGGAGAGACCCAGTACTTC. Protein product: CAISPIRGRGETQYF.

The V gene is TRBV9, the J gene TRBJ2-3; 11 bases line up with TRBD2. The J segment lost 6 bases and the V segment lost 3 bases, leaving 15 bases of the junction unmatched. Germline V gene data show CDR1 as SGDLS and CDR2 as YYNGEE. This CDR3 region has 18 residues. CDR3 in DNA: TGTGCCAGCAGCGCCACCCCGAGACTAGCGGGAAACTGGGATACGCAGTATTTT. It yields the protein CASSATPRLAGNWDTQYF.

The chain recombines TRBV20-1 with TRBJ2-1; 7 bases map to TRBD2. The CDR3 extends over 15 amino acids. J gave up 7 bases and V 2 bases, and 11 bases lay outside the gene matches. CDR1 is DFQATT, CDR2 SNEGSKA, per germline (reference sequence). The CDR3 loop reads CSARLPAGPLNEQFF. DNA of the CDR3: TGCAGTGCTAGACTCCCAGCGGGGCCACTAAATGAGCAGTTCTTC.